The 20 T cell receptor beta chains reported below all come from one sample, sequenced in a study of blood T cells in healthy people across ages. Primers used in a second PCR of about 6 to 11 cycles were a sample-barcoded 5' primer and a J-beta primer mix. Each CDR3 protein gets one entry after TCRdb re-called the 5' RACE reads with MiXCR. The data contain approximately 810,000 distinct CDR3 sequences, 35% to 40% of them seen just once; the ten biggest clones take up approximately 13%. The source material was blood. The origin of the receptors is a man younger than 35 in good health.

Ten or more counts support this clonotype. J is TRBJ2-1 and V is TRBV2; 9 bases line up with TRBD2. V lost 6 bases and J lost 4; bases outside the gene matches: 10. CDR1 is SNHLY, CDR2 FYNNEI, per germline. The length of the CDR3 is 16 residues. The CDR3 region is CASSAIEGLAYNEQFF. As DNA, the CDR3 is TGTGCCAGCAGCGCCATAGAAGGACTAGCGTACAATGAGCAGTTCTTC.

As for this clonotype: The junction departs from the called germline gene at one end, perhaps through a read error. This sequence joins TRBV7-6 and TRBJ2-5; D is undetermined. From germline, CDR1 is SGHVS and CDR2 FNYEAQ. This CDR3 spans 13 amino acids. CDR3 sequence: CASSLAHGEAQYF. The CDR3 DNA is TGTGCCAGCAGCTTAGCGCACGGAGAGGCCCAGTACTTC. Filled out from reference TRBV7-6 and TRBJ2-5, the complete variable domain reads GAGVSQSPRYKVTKRGQDVALRCDPISGHVSLYWYRQALGQGPEFLTYFNYEAQQDKSGLPNDRFSAERPEGSISTLTIQRTEQRDSAMYRCASSLAHGEAQYFGPGTRLLVL.

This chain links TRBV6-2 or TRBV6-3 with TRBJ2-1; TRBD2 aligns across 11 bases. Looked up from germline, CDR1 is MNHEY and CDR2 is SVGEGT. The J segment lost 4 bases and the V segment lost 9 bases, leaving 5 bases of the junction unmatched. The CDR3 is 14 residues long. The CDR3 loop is CASIGTSGYNEQFF. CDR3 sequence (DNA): TGTGCCAGTATCGGGACTAGCGGATACAATGAGCAGTTCTTC.

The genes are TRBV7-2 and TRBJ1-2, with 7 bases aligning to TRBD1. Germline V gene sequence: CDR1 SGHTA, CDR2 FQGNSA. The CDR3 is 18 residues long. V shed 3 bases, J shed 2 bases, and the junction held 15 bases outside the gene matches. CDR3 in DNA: TGTGCCAGCAGCTTCCTTCCGGTCTGGGTGACAGGGAACTATGGCTACACCTTC. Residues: CASSFLPVWVTGNYGYTF.

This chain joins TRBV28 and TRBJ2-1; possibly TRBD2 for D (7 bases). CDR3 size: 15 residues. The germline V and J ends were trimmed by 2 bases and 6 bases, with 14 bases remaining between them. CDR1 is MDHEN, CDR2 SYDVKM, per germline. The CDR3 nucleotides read TGTGCCAGCAGTTTAGGGGGGGGGACACTCAATGAGCAGTTCTTC. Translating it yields CASSLGGGTLNEQFF.

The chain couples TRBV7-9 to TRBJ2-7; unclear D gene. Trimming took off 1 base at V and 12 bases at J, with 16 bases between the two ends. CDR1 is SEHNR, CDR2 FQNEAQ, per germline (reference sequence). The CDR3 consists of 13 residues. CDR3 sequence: CASSLDTTPRPYF. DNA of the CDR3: TGTGCCAGCAGCTTAGATACGACACCGCGTCCGTACTTC.

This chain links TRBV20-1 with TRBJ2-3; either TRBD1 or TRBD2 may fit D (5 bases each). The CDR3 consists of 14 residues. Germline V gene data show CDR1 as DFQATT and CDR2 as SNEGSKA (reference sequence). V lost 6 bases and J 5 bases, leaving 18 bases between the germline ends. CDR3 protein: CSARNGAEEDTQYF. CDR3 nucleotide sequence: TGCAGTGCCAGAAACGGGGCCGAGGAAGATACGCAGTATTTT.

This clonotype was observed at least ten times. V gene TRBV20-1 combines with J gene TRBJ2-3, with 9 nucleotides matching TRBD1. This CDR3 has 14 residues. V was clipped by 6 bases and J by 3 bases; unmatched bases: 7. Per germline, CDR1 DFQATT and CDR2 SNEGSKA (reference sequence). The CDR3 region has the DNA TGCAGTGCGAAGCGGACAGGGGCGACAGATACGCAGTATTTT. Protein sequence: CSAKRTGATDTQYF.

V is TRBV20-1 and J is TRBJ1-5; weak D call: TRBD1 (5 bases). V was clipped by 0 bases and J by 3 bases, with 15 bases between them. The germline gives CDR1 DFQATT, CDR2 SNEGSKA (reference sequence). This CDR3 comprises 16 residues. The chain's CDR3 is CSARDGAGAPNQPQHF. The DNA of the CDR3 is TGCAGTGCTAGAGATGGGGCAGGCGCCCCCAATCAGCCCCAGCATTTT.

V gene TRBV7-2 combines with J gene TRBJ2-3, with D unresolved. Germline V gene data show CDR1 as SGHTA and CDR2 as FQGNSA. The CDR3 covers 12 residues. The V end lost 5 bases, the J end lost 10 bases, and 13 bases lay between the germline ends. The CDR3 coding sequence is TGTGCCAGCAGCACCTCCAATAATTCGCAGTATTTT. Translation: CASSTSNNSQYF.

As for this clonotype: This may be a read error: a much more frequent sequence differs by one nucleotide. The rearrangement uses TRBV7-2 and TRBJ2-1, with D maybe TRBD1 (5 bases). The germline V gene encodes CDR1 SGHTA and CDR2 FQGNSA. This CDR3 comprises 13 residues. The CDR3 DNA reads TGTGCCGGCAGCTTAAGGGGCCTCCGGGAGCAGTTCTTC. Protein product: CAGSLRGLREQFF.

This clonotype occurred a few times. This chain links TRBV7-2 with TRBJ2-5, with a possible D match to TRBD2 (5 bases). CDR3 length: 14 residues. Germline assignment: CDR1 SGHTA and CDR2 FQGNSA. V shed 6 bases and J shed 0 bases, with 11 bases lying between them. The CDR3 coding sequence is TGTGCCAGCAGTCAGGACTGGAACCAAGAGACCCAGTACTTC. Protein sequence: CASSQDWNQETQYF.

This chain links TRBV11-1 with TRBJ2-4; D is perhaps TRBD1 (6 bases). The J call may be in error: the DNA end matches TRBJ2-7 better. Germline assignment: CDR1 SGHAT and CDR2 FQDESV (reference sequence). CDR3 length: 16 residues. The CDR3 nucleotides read TGTGCCAGCAGCCCAGGGGAAGGGGACAATTACTACGAGCAGTACTTC. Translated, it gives CASSPGEGDNYYEQYF.

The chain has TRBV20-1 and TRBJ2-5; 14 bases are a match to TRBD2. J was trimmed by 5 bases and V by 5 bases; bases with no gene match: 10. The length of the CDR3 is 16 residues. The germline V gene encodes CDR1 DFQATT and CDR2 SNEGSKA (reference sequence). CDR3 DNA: TGCAGTGCTCTAAAGACTAGCGGGGGGGCCGGGGAGACCCAGTACTTC. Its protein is CSALKTSGGAGETQYF.

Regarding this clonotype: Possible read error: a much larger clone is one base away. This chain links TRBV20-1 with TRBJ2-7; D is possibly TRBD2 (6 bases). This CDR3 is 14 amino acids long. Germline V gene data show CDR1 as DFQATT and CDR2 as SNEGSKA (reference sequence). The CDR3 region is CSTSLSVPAYEQYF. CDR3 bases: TGCAGTACTAGCCTAAGTGTCCCAGCATACGAGCAGTACTTC.

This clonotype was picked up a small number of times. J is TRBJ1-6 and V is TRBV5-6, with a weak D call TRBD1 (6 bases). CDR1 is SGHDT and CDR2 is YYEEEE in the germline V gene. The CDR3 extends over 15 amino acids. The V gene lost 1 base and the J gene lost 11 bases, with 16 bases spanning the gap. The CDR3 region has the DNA TGTGCCAGCAGCTTGTATCAGGGGTTCGGGACACCCCTCCACTTT. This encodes CASSLYQGFGTPLHF.

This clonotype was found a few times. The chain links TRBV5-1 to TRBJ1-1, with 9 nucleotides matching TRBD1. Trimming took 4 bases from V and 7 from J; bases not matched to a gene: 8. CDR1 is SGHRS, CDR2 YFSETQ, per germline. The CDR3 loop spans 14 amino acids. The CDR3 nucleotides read TGCGCCAGCAGCAAAACAGGGGGCAGGTTTGAAGCTTTCTTT. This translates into CASSKTGGRFEAFF.

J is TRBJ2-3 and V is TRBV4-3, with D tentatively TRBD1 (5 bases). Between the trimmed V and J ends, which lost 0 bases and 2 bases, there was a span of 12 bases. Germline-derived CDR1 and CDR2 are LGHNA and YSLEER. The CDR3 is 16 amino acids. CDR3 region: CASSQDTGRVTDTQYF. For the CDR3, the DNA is TGCGCCAGCAGCCAAGATACTGGCAGGGTCACAGATACGCAGTATTTT.

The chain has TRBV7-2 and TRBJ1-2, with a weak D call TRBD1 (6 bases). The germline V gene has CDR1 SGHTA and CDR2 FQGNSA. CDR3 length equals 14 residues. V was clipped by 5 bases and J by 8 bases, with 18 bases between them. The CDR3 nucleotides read TGTGCCAGCAGCCCCTACAGGGCCCCAGAGGGCTACACCTTC. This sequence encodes CASSPYRAPEGYTF.

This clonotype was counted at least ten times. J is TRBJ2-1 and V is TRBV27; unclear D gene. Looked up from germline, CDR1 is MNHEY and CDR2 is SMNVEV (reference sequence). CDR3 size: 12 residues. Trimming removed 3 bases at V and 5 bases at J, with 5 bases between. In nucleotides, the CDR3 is TGTGCCAGCAGTTTTCCAAACAATGAGCAGTTCTTC. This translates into CASSFPNNEQFF.